What follows are 20 T cell receptor beta chains derived from one specimen sequenced in a study of blood T cell repertoires in COVID-19. Libraries were prepared by immunoSEQ multiplex PCR; TCRdb keeps only in-frame clonotypes and omits some of them. The data hold roughly 140,000 clones, with about four fifths observed a single time. Material for sequencing was peripheral blood. Source of these receptors: a human donor with acute or convalescent COVID-19. The donor label of this sample is uncertain.

The chain couples TRBV6-6 to TRBJ1-1, with 12 positions matching TRBD1. The V gene's germline CDR1 is MNHNY and CDR2 SVGAGI (reference sequence). With 5 bases clipped from V and 7 bases from J, the junction kept 8 bases outside the gene matches. The length of the CDR3 is 15 residues. This chain's CDR3 is CASSTAGTGGVEAFF. CDR3 DNA sequence: TGTGCCAGCAGTACCGCCGGGACAGGGGGCGTTGAAGCTTTCTTT.

The CDR3 DNA follows: TGTGCCAGCATTCCGGGACAGGGGACATTCCGGGCTAATTCACCCCTCCACTTT. Translation gives CASIPGQGTFRANSPLHF. The chain recombines TRBV2 with TRBJ1-6, with 10 bases aligning to TRBD1. The V gene end was trimmed by 7 bases and the J gene end by 6 bases; junction bases not matched to a gene: 15. There are 18 residues in the CDR3. From germline, CDR1 is SNHLY and CDR2 FYNNEI.

The chain is built from TRBV5-4 and TRBJ1-2; 9 nucleotides line up with TRBD1. Germline V CDR1 and CDR2: SGHNT, YYREEE (reference sequence). There are 14 residues in the CDR3. Trimming removed 5 bases from V and 3 bases from J; junction bases left unmatched: 5. CDR3 sequence reads: CASSTGGLYYGYTF. The CDR3 DNA follows: TGTGCCAGCAGTACAGGGGGCCTTTACTATGGCTACACCTTC.

The chain carries TRBV19 and TRBJ1-1; possibly TRBD1 for D (6 bases). V was clipped by 5 bases and J by 1 base, with 11 bases between them. From germline, CDR1 is LNHDA and CDR2 SQIVND (reference sequence). The CDR3 totals 14 residues. DNA of the CDR3: TGTGCCAGTAGTCCCCCCAGGGGGAACACTGAAGCTTTCTTT. Its protein product is CASSPPRGNTEAFF.

The chain uses TRBV12-3 or TRBV12-4 and TRBJ2-5; possible D gene TRBD1, 6 bases. This CDR3 spans 12 amino acids. Trimming cost V 8 bases and J 5 bases, with 12 bases left between them. CDR3 in DNA: TGTGCCAGCCGGTGGGGGCCGGAGACCCAGTACTTC. Protein: CASRWGPETQYF.

This clone appeared once. This chain connects TRBV6-5 to TRBJ2-3; D is possibly TRBD2 (5 bases). The germline V gene encodes CDR1 MNHEY and CDR2 SVGAGI. The CDR3 covers 14 residues. V was cut by 5 bases and J by 3 bases, with 12 bases left in between. CDR3 sequence reads: CASSHSGGTDTQYF. The CDR3 DNA follows: TGTGCCAGCAGTCACAGCGGTGGAACAGATACGCAGTATTTT.

CDR3 DNA sequence: TGTGCCACCAGTGACTCAGGAAGGGGCACCGGGGAGCTGTTTTTT. Its protein is CATSDSGRGTGELFF. This chain links TRBV24-1 with TRBJ2-2; D may be TRBD1 (5 bases). This CDR3 contains 15 residues. Between the trimmed V and J ends, which lost 4 bases and 4 bases, there was a span of 12 bases. In germline, CDR1 is KGHDR, CDR2 SFDVKD.

The CDR3 reads CASSQQGLGEKLFF. The CDR3 nucleotides are TGCGCCAGCAGCCAACAGGGGCTGGGTGAAAAACTGTTTTTT. The chain joins TRBV4-1 to TRBJ1-4; D might be TRBD1 (6 bases). This CDR3 contains 14 residues. V was cut by 2 bases and J by 7 bases, with 11 bases left in between. CDR1 and CDR2 (germline): MGHRA, YSYEKL.

V usage is TRBV29-1 and J usage is TRBJ2-3; 10 positions match TRBD2. Germline V gene lookup returns CDR1 SQVTM and CDR2 ANQGSEA. With V trimmed by 4 bases and J by 3 bases, 10 bases remained unmatched. The CDR3 length is 16 residues. The CDR3 DNA is TGCAGCGTTGGCGGGTCTAGCGGGGGTTCGACAGATACGCAGTATTTT. Protein sequence: CSVGGSSGGSTDTQYF.

This rearrangement joins TRBV30 to TRBJ2-2; perhaps TRBD1 as D (5 bases). The germline CDR1 and CDR2 sequences are GTSNPN and SVGIG (reference sequence). The CDR3 length is 15 residues. With 2 bases removed from V and 1 base from J, the gap between germline ends came to 11 bases. As DNA, the CDR3 is TGTGCCTGGAGTCCCTTGACAGAGAACACCGGGGAGCTGTTTTTT. It encodes CAWSPLTENTGELFF.

In this sample, this clone turned up a few times. The chain couples TRBV2 to TRBJ1-6; TRBD1 aligns across 8 bases. This CDR3 contains 12 residues. The V gene's germline CDR1 is SNHLY and CDR2 FYNNEI. J gave up 11 bases and V 8 bases, and 5 bases lay outside the gene matches. The CDR3 sequence is CASLQGETPLHF. CDR3 DNA sequence: TGTGCCAGCCTACAGGGGGAAACACCCCTCCACTTT.

V usage is TRBV20-1 and J usage is TRBJ1-1, with D unresolved. CDR3 length: 11 residues. The germline CDR1 and CDR2 sequences are DFQATT and SNEGSKA (reference sequence). CDR3 sequence: CSTERVTEAFF. The CDR3 DNA reads as TGCTCCACGGAACGGGTCACTGAAGCTTTCTTT.

V usage is TRBV6-5 and J usage is TRBJ2-7; D might be TRBD1 (7 bases). The V gene lost 10 bases and the J gene lost 5 bases, with 18 bases spanning the gap. CDR3 length equals 13 residues. Germline V gene data show CDR1 as MNHEY and CDR2 as SVGAGI. The CDR3 reads CAITGDSRNEQYV. DNA for the CDR3: TGTGCCATCACGGGGGACAGTCGCAACGAGCAGTACGTC.

The table lists this clone with a count of one. The chain carries TRBV5-4 and TRBJ2-2, with D possibly TRBD1 on 5 matching bases. CDR3 length equals 16 residues. CDR1 SGHNT and CDR2 YYREEE come from the germline V gene (reference sequence). The V end lost 0 bases, the J end lost 7 bases, and 16 bases lay between the germline ends. CDR3 sequence: CASSLDRQFEIGELFF. The CDR3 DNA sequence: TGTGCCAGCAGCTTGGATCGACAGTTCGAAATCGGGGAGCTGTTTTTT. Looking up the rest from reference TRBV5-4 and TRBJ2-2 gives the full variable domain: ETGVTQSPTHLIKTRGQQVTLRCSSQSGHNTVSWYQQALGQGPQFIFQYYREEENGRGNFPPRFSGLQFPNYSSELNVNALELDDSALYLCASSLDRQFEIGELFFGEGSRLTVL.

The J gene is TRBJ1-1, the V gene TRBV2; a weak D match, TRBD1 (5 bases). The V and J ends lost 6 bases and 4 bases respectively, with 18 bases between them. Germline CDR1 and CDR2: SNHLY and FYNNEI. This CDR3 is 15 amino acids long. In nucleotides, the CDR3 is TGTGCCAGCAGGATTTGGCGGGGGGAAGGCACTGAAGCTTTCTTT. Residues: CASRIWRGEGTEAFF.

The chain uses TRBV18 and TRBJ2-7; 8 bases are shared with TRBD2. Germline trimming cut 6 bases from V and 4 bases from J; bases unmatched to any gene: 2. Germline loops: CDR1 KGHSH, CDR2 LQKENI. The CDR3 sequence is 12 residues long. CDR3 region: CASSREGYEQYF. The CDR3 DNA is TGTGCCAGCTCTCGGGAGGGGTACGAGCAGTACTTC.

In the case of this clone: The junction departs from the called germline gene at one end, perhaps through a read error. This chain joins TRBV18 and TRBJ1-2; D not resolved. Germline CDR1 is KGHSH and CDR2 is LQKENI. CDR3 length: 14 residues. CDR3 protein: CASSPRAGDYGYTF. DNA of the CDR3: TGTGCCAGCTCGCCACGGGCGGGAGACTATGGCTACACCTTC.

This chain uses TRBV6-6 with TRBJ1-1; D perhaps matches TRBD1 (6 bases). CDR3 size: 12 residues. Germline assignment: CDR1 MNHNY and CDR2 SVGAGI (reference sequence). The V gene lost 10 bases and the J gene lost 4 bases, with 13 bases spanning the gap. CDR3 amino acids: CATARGGTEAFF. CDR3 coding DNA: TGTGCCACCGCCCGAGGGGGCACTGAAGCTTTCTTT.

The gene calls are TRBV9 and TRBJ1-1; 9 bases are shared with TRBD1. Germline-derived CDR1 and CDR2 are SGDLS and YYNGEE. Trimming cost V 4 bases and J 3 bases; bases outside gene matches: 7. This CDR3 is 15 amino acids long. The CDR3: CASSPPDRGYTEAFF. CDR3 nucleotide sequence: TGTGCCAGCAGCCCACCCGACAGGGGGTACACTGAAGCTTTCTTT.

V and J are TRBV11-2 and TRBJ2-1; TRBD1 matches 9 bases. There are 15 residues in the CDR3. CDR1 is SGHAT, CDR2 FQNNGV, per germline. The trim removed 1 base at V and 3 bases at J, leaving 1 base unmatched. As DNA, the CDR3 is TGTGCCAGCAGCTTAGGGGACAGGGTCTACAATGAGCAGTTCTTC. Residues: CASSLGDRVYNEQFF.